This T cell receptor (beta chain) comes out of a study of blood T cells in healthy people across ages. Those donating, healthy Caucasian individuals from Russia, were aged 6 to 90. Sample-barcoded 5' priming and a J-beta primer mix drove a second PCR of about 7 to 11 cycles. TCRdb passed the 5' RACE reads through MiXCR, listing each CDR3 protein once. Of approximately 600,000 distinct CDR3 sequences in the sample, around three fifths were seen once. V lost 4 bases and J 2 bases, leaving 16 bases between the germline ends. This CDR3 is built from 15 residues. Germline V lookup: CDR1 SGHRS, CDR2 YFSETQ.

The V gene is TRBV5-1, the J gene TRBJ2-7; no clear D. The receptor was isolated from a man aged 60-69 years in good health. The sequenced sample consisted of blood. Here the CDR3 DNA reads TGCGCCAGCAGCAGAGGTACAGATACAACCTACGAGCAGTACTTC. Translating gives CASSRGTDTTYEQYF.